These T cell receptor beta chains were read from a single sample in a study of CD8 T cells in Susac syndrome. TCRdb re-analysed the immunoSEQ multiplex PCR reads in MiXCR, keeping a single row per CDR3 protein. The repertoire consists of around 200,000 distinct CDR3 sequences, with around 95% occurring once and the leading ten covering 0.098%. Sequenced: CD4+ T cells from PBMCs. The receptors were gathered from a human donor with Susac syndrome. CDR3s include the opening cysteine and the closing phenylalanine or tryptophan. A D gene is named only where the DNA matches it firmly. Size is omitted from some rows. Given values are once, few, many or a class for expanded clones.

d_call | cdr3_length | j_call | v_call | clone_size | cdr3_nt | cdr3_aa
- | 12 | TRBJ1-2 | TRBV5-4 | - | TGTGCCAGCAGCTTGGACTTTTCGGGCTACACCTTC | CASSLDFSGYTF
- | 13 | TRBJ1-1 | TRBV12-3/TRBV12-4 | - | TGTGCCAGCAGTTTCCCAGGGCAGGTTGAAGCTTTCTTT | CASSFPGQVEAFF
TRBD2 | 15 | TRBJ2-3 | TRBV20-1 | - | TGCAGTGCCACGACTAGCGGGGGGCCTACAGATACGCAGTATTTT | CSATTSGGPTDTQYF
- | 14 | TRBJ2-1 | TRBV19 | - | TGTGCCAGTACCGAGGGGAGCTCCTACAATGAGCAGTTCTTC | CASTEGSSYNEQFF
TRBD2 | 15 | TRBJ2-5 | TRBV7-3 | - | TGTGCCAGCAGCTTAACCTCTAGCGGGGTGGAGACCCAGTACTTC | CASSLTSSGVETQYF
TRBD1 | 13 | TRBJ2-2 | TRBV29-1 | - | TGCAGCGTCACGAGGACAGGGGCCGGGGAGCTGTTTTTT | CSVTRTGAGELFF
- | 12 | TRBJ1-2 | TRBV11-2 | once | TGTGCCAGCAGCGCCCAGGGATTCGGCTACACCTTC | CASSAQGFGYTF
- | 14 | TRBJ1-2 | TRBV30 | - | TGTGCCTGGATCCCGAGTTTGGTTTCCTATGGCTACACCTTC | CAWIPSLVSYGYTF
TRBD1 | 14 | TRBJ1-4 | TRBV30 | - | TGTGCCTGGAGTTCCGGGACAGTTAATGAAAAACTGTTTTTT | CAWSSGTVNEKLFF
- | 15 | TRBJ1-3 | TRBV12-3/TRBV12-4 | - | TGTGCCAGCACCCCCGCCGGACAGTGGGTACACACCATATATTTT | CASTPAGQWVHTIYF
- | 11 | TRBJ2-2 | TRBV6-5 | - | TGTGCCAGCACGGGTGCCGGGGAGCTGTTTTTT | CASTGAGELFF
- | 15 | TRBJ2-1 | TRBV4-2 | - | TGTGCCAGCAGCCAAGAAGGTAGCCTGGGCAATGAGCAGTTCTTC | CASSQEGSLGNEQFF
- | 11 | TRBJ2-7 | TRBV20-1 | - | TGCAGTGCTCCCCGGAGCTACGAGCAGTACTTC | CSAPRSYEQYF
TRBD1 | 13 | TRBJ1-1 | TRBV7-3 | - | TGTGCCAGCAGCCCCCGAGGGGGCCGTGAAGCTTTCTTT | CASSPRGGREAFF
TRBD1 | 13 | TRBJ2-7 | TRBV20-1 | few | TGCAGTGCTCAGGGGACAGGGTCCTACGAGCAGTACTTC | CSAQGTGSYEQYF
- | 15 | TRBJ1-2 | TRBV9 | once | TGTGCCAGCAGCGTAGGGCCAGCCGATTCCTCTGGCTACACCTTC | CASSVGPADSSGYTF
- | 14 | TRBJ1-1 | TRBV7-2 | - | TGTGCCAGCAGCTTAGGTCCATACAACACTGAAGCTTTCTTT | CASSLGPYNTEAFF
TRBD1 | 15 | TRBJ1-2 | TRBV3-1 | - | TGTGCCAGCAGCCAAGCTGGACAGGGGGTGGGTGGCTACACCTTC | CASSQAGQGVGGYTF
- | 13 | TRBJ1-1 | TRBV4-3 | - | TGCGCCAGCAGCCTGCGTACAAGAGGTGAAGCTTTCTTT | CASSLRTRGEAFF
TRBD2 | 17 | TRBJ2-5 | TRBV7-9 | - | TGTGCCAGCAGCTTCGGGACTAGCGGGGACCCCCAAGAGACCCAGTACTTC | CASSFGTSGDPQETQYF
TRBD1 | 15 | TRBJ2-5 | TRBV30 | - | TGTGCCTGGAGTGTAAGGGGACAGGGGGGGGAGACCCAGTACTTC | CAWSVRGQGGETQYF
- | 14 | TRBJ1-2 | TRBV12-3/TRBV12-4 | - | TGTGCCAGCAGCTCTTCGCGGGAAGACTATGGCTACACCTTC | CASSSSREDYGYTF
- | 14 | TRBJ1-2 | TRBV4-1 | - | TGCGCCAGCAGCCTCGCGGGGGGCATTGGGGGCTACACCTTC | CASSLAGGIGGYTF
- | 12 | TRBJ2-5 | TRBV7-3 | - | TGTGCCAGCAGCACGGGGCAGGGTACCCAGTACTTC | CASSTGQGTQYF
- | 19 | TRBJ2-3 | TRBV7-2 | - | TGTGCCAGCAGCATTGGGACAGCCAATATGCTACTAGCCACAGATACGCAGTATTTT | CASSIGTANMLLATDTQYF
- | 12 | TRBJ1-4 | TRBV12-3/TRBV12-4 | - | TGTGCCAGCAGTAGGGAGAGGGAAAAACTGTTTTTT | CASSREREKLFF
- | 12 | TRBJ1-1 | TRBV6-5 | - | TGTGCCAGCAGTTACGCAGGAACTGAAGCTTTCTTT | CASSYAGTEAFF
TRBD1 | 14 | TRBJ1-2 | TRBV5-6 | once | TGTGCCAGCAGCCTGACAGGGGGAACGTTTGGCTACACCTTC | CASSLTGGTFGYTF
- | 14 | TRBJ1-2 | TRBV4-3 | - | TGCGCCAGCAGCCAAGGGACGGAGCCGCATGGCTACACCTTC | CASSQGTEPHGYTF
- | 16 | TRBJ2-1 | TRBV4-1 | - | TGCGCCAGCAGCCAAGATGTAACGATATCCTACAATGAGCAGTTCTTC | CASSQDVTISYNEQFF
- | 15 | TRBJ2-3 | TRBV20-1 | - | TGCAGTGCTCCCCTCTTACGGGCTAGCACAGATACGCAGTATTTT | CSAPLLRASTDTQYF